This T cell receptor (beta chain) derives from a study of blood T cell repertoires in COVID-19. Across the whole study: Sites in the United States, Italy and Spain provided acute and convalescent COVID-19 samples.

Germline CDR1 reads SGHRS; CDR2 reads YFSETQ. The ends lost 4 bases at V and 7 bases at J; junction bases unmatched: 7. This CDR3 contains 14 residues. Original analysis: Reference gene primers were amplified, and this amplification served to estimate nucleated cell counts. Produced via immunoSEQ multiplex PCR; TCRdb's table is partial and in-frame only. V, J and clone size reflect that table, while D and trimming were determined from the DNA. The sample holds more than 65,000 clones, about 70% seen once. The TCR originated in an elderly woman with active or convalescent COVID-19. The V gene is TRBV5-1, the J gene TRBJ2-3, with 9 bases identical to TRBD1. The specimen was peripheral blood. For the CDR3, the DNA is TGCGCCAGCAGCCTCGGACAGGGGTCCCATACGCAGTATTTT. This codes for CASSLGQGSHTQYF. Full variable domain (outside the CDR3, taken from reference TRBV5-1 and TRBJ2-3): KAGVTQTPRYLIKTRGQQVTLSCSPISGHRSVSWYQQTPGQGLQFLFEYFSETQRNKGNFPGRFSGRQFSNSRSEMNVSTLELGDSALYLCASSLGQGSHTQYFGPGTRLTVL.